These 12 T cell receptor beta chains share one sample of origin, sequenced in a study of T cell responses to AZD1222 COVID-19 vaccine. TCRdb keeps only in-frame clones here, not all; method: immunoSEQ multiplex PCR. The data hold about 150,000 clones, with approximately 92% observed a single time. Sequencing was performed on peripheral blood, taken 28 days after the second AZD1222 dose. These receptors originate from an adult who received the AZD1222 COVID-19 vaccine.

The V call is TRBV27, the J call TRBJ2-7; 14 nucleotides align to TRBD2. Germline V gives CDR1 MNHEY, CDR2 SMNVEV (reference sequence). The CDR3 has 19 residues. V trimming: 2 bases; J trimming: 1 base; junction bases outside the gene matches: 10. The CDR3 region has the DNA TGTGCCAGCAGTTTAACGGGACTAGCGGGAGTTAGGGCTTCCTACGAGCAGTACTTC. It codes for CASSLTGLAGVRASYEQYF.

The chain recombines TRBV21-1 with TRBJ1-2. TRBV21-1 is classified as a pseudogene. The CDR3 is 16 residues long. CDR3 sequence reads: CASSKKQSRSYYGYTF. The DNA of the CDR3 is TGTGCCAGCAGCAAAAAACAATCACGGAGCTACTATGGCTACACCTTC.

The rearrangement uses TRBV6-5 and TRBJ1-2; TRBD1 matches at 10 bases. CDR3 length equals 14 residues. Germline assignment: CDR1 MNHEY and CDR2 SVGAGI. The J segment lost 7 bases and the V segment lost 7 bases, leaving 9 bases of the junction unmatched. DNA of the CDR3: TGTGCCAGCATTAAGGGACAGGGGAGAAGTGGCTACACCTTC. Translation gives CASIKGQGRSGYTF.

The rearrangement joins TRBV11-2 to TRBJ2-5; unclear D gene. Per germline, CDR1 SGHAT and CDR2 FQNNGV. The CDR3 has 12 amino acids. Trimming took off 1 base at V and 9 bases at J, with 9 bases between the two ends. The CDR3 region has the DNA TGTGCCAGCAGCTTAGGGCAATCGTCCCAGTACTTC. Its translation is CASSLGQSSQYF.

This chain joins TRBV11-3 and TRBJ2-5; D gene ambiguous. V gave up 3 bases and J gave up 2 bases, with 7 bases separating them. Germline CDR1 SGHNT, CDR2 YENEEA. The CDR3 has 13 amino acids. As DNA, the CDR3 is TGTGCCAGCAGCTTGGGCTTTCAAGAGACCCAGTACTTC. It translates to CASSLGFQETQYF. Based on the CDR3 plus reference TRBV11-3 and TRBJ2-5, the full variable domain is EAGVVQSPRYKIIEKKQPVAFWCNPISGHNTLYWYLQNLGQGPELLIRYENEEAVDDSQLPKDRFSAERLKGVDSTLKIQPAELGDSAVYLCASSLGFQETQYFGPGTRLLVL.

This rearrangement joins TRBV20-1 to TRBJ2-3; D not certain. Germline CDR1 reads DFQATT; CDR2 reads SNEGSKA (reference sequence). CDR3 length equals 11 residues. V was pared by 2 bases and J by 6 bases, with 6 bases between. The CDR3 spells CSARISDTQYF. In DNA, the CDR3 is TGCAGTGCTAGAATTTCGGATACGCAGTATTTT.

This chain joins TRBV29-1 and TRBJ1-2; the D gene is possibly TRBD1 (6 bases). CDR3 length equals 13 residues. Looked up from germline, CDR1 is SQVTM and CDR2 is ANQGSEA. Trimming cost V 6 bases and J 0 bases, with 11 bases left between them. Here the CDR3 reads CSVVDRANYGYTF. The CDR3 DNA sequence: TGCAGCGTCGTGGACAGAGCTAACTATGGCTACACCTTC.

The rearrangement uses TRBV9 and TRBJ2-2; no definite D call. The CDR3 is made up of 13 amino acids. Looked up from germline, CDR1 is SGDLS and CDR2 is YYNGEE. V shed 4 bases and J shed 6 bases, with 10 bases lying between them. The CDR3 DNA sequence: TGTGCCAGCAGCCTCCGGTCAGCCGGGGAGCTGTTTTTT. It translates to CASSLRSAGELFF.

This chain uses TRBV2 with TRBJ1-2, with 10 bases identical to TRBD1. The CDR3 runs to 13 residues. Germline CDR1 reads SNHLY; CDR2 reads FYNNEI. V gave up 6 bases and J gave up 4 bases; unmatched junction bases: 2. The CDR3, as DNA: TGTGCCAGCAGGGACAGGGGGTCCTATGGCTACACCTTC. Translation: CASRDRGSYGYTF.

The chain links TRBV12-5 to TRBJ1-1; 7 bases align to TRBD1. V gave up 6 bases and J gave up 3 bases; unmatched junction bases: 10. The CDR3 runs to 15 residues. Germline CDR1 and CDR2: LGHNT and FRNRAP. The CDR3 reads CASGPNRGRDTEAFF. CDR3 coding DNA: TGTGCTAGTGGCCCTAACAGGGGCAGGGACACTGAAGCTTTCTTT.

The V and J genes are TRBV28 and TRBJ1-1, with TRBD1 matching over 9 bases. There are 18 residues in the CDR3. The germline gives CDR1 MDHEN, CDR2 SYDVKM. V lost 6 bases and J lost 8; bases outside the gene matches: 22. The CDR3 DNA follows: TGTGCCAGCAGCTCGGTATATGGACAGGGGCAAAGAATGGTGGAAGCTTTCTTT. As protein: CASSSVYGQGQRMVEAFF.

CDR3 region: CASSLSEGQRMEKLFF. The DNA for the CDR3 is TGTGCCAGCAGTTTATCGGAGGGACAGAGAATGGAAAAACTGTTTTTT. This rearrangement joins TRBV27 to TRBJ1-4; 7 positions agree with TRBD1. Germline assignment: CDR1 MNHEY and CDR2 SMNVEV (reference sequence). The CDR3 has 16 amino acids. Trimming cost V 0 bases and J 8 bases; bases outside gene matches: 9.